Listed below are T cell receptor beta chains from one sample, sequenced in a study of T cells in Graves' hyperthyroidism and ophthalmopathy. MiXCR was run by TCRdb on the multiplex PCR reads, yielding one entry per CDR3 protein. The sample holds hundreds of thousands of distinct CDR3 sequences; about 14% are singletons and the top ten take almost 6%. Sequences were obtained from blood. The receptors were sampled from a woman younger than 45 with Graves' hyperthyroidism that later progressed to Graves' ophthalmopathy. Both conserved end residues are part of each CDR3. Each record gives: J gene, V gene, clone size, D gene, CDR3 DNA, CDR3 protein. The D gene is left open where the match is weak. Size is stated for part of the rows, as once, few or many counts, or as a class when the clone is expanded.

>TRBJ1-4|TRBV7-8|many|-
TGTGCCAGCAGCTTAGGGACCTCAAATGAAAAACTGTTTTTT
CASSLGTSNEKLFF
>TRBJ2-7|TRBV6-1|many|-
TGTGCCAGCAGTGAAGCCAACTTCGGAGTCTACGAGCAGTACTTC
CASSEANFGVYEQYF
>TRBJ2-1|TRBV11-3|many|-
TGTGCCAGCAGCTTGGACGGTAGCTCCTACAATGAGCAGTTCTTC
CASSLDGSSYNEQFF
>TRBJ2-5|TRBV30|many|-
TGTGCCTGGAGGGGGCGGGAAGAGACCCAGTACTTC
CAWRGREETQYF
>TRBJ1-3|TRBV12-5|many|-
TGTGCTAGTGATCCGAGGGATGCGGGAAACACCATATATTTT
CASDPRDAGNTIYF
>TRBJ2-2|TRBV3-1|-|-
TGTGCCAGCAGCCAAGAGGGGGCAGGCACCGGGGAGCTGTTTTTT
CASSQEGAGTGELFF
>TRBJ2-1|TRBV7-9|many|-
TGTGCCAGCAGCTCGAGGGGGACCCTCGATGAGCAGTTCTTC
CASSSRGTLDEQFF
>TRBJ2-2|TRBV4-1|-|TRBD2
TGCGCCAGCAGCCACCCCCGAGCCGGGACTAGCGGGAAAAACACCGGGGAGCTGTTTTTT
CASSHPRAGTSGKNTGELFF
>TRBJ1-4|TRBV6-1|few|TRBD1
TGTGCCAGCAGTTTACAGGGGACAGCTAATGAAAAACTGTTTTTT
CASSLQGTANEKLFF
>TRBJ2-7|TRBV10-3|many|TRBD1
TGTGCCATCAGCTGGACAGGGGATACCTACGAGCAGTACTTC
CAISWTGDTYEQYF
>TRBJ1-5|TRBV19|many|-
TGTGCCAGTACTCAGGGTCTAAACAATCAGCCCCAGCATTTT
CASTQGLNNQPQHF
>TRBJ1-1|TRBV28|many|TRBD1
TGTGCCAGCCGAACAGGGGGCGCCGGGAACACTGAAGCTTTCTTT
CASRTGGAGNTEAFF
>TRBJ1-1|TRBV12-3/TRBV12-4|many|TRBD1
TGTGCCAGCACCTTGGGACAGACGGAGAACACTGAAGCTTTCTTT
CASTLGQTENTEAFF
>TRBJ1-6|TRBV7-9|many|-
TGTGCCAGCAGCTCCACCGGGTCACCCCTCCACTTT
CASSSTGSPLHF
>TRBJ1-1|TRBV7-3|many|-
TGTGCCAGCAGCCTAAACGGGAGGGGAGTGAACACTGAAGCTTTCTTT
CASSLNGRGVNTEAFF
>TRBJ2-4|TRBV20-1|many|TRBD1
TGCAGTGCTAGAAAAAAAGGGACAGGGATAAACATTCAGTACTTC
CSARKKGTGINIQYF
>TRBJ1-3|TRBV12-3/TRBV12-4|many|TRBD1
TGTGCCAGCACCACGACAGGGAAGGAAAACACCATATATTTT
CASTTTGKENTIYF
>TRBJ1-1|TRBV6-1|many|TRBD1
TGTGCCAGCAGCTCTGCTCGAACAGGGGGGGTGAACACTGAAGCTTTCTTT
CASSSARTGGVNTEAFF
>TRBJ2-3|TRBV12-3/TRBV12-4|many|TRBD2
TGTGCCAGCACCCCGGCGTTAGCGGGAACAGATACGCAGTATTTT
CASTPALAGTDTQYF
>TRBJ1-5|TRBV15|few|-
TGTGCCACCAGCAGCGCGGATTATAGCAATCAGCCCCAGCATTTT
CATSSADYSNQPQHF
>TRBJ2-1|TRBV10-2|once|TRBD2
TGCGCCAGCAGTCTAGCGGGATTGCGGGATGAGCAGTTCTTC
CASSLAGLRDEQFF
>TRBJ1-5|TRBV12-3/TRBV12-4|many|-
TGTGCCAGCAGTCCCCAGGGGAAATTGCAGCCCCAGCATTTT
CASSPQGKLQPQHF
>TRBJ1-1|TRBV12-3/TRBV12-4|many|-
TGTGCCAGCAGTTTCCAACAGGGAGACACTGAAGCTTTCTTT
CASSFQQGDTEAFF
>TRBJ2-7|TRBV3-1|many|-
TGTGCCAGCAGCCAAGGAAGGGGTTGGTACGAGCAGTACTTC
CASSQGRGWYEQYF
>TRBJ2-1|TRBV28|few|TRBD2
TGTGCCAGCAGTCTACTCCCCGGGACTAGCGGGAGCGGGGAGCAGTTCTTC
CASSLLPGTSGSGEQFF
>TRBJ2-1|TRBV6-5|many|-
TGTGCCAGCAGTTACCTACAGGGACTTTACAATGAGCAGTTCTTC
CASSYLQGLYNEQFF
>TRBJ2-1|TRBV12-3/TRBV12-4|many|-
TGTGCCAGCAGTTTCGGGCAAGCCCACTACAATGAGCAGTTCTTC
CASSFGQAHYNEQFF
>TRBJ2-1|TRBV7-8|many|TRBD2
TGTGCCAGCAGCCGTACTAGCGGGCTTTACAATGAGCAGTTCTTC
CASSRTSGLYNEQFF
>TRBJ2-5|TRBV12-3/TRBV12-4|many|-
TGTGCCAGCAGTTCAACGACTGGTACGTCGGAGACCCAGTACTTC
CASSSTTGTSETQYF
>TRBJ2-7|TRBV29-1|-|TRBD1
TGCAGCGGCTGGACAGGCGACTCCTACGAGCAGTACTTC
CSGWTGDSYEQYF
>TRBJ1-1|TRBV6-2/TRBV6-3|many|-
TGTGCCAGCAGTTTCGGCCCGACGAGGTTGGCTTTCTTT
CASSFGPTRLAFF
>TRBJ2-5|TRBV7-9|-|TRBD2
TGTGCCAGCAGCTTTTTAGGACTAGCGGGAGTCTCGACAAAAGAGACCCAGTACTTC
CASSFLGLAGVSTKETQYF
>TRBJ2-2|TRBV2|many|-
TGTGCCAGCAGTGAAGCGGCAGGAAACGGGGAGCTGTTTTTT
CASSEAAGNGELFF
>TRBJ1-5|TRBV11-2|many|TRBD1
TGTGCCAGCAGCTTAGGAACCACAGGGGGTCAGCATTTT
CASSLGTTGGQHF
>TRBJ2-4|TRBV4-3|few|-
TGCGCCAGCAGCCAAGAAACTCCAGCCTCGGCCACCAAAAACATTCAGTACTTC
CASSQETPASATKNIQYF
>TRBJ1-1|TRBV27|many|TRBD1
TGTGCCAGCACCCCGGGACAGGGGGACACTGAAGCTTTCTTT
CASTPGQGDTEAFF
>TRBJ2-4|TRBV28|few|-
TGTGCCAGCAATCGGGCCGGGGGTGGGAACATTCAGTACTTC
CASNRAGGGNIQYF
>TRBJ2-3|TRBV9|many|TRBD2
TGTGCCAGCAGCGTAGCGGACGGGAGGAGCACAGATACGCAGTATTTT
CASSVADGRSTDTQYF
>TRBJ2-3|TRBV6-1|many|TRBD1
TGTGCCAGCACCAGGGGGAGCGACACGGCGTATACGCAGTATTTT
CASTRGSDTAYTQYF
>TRBJ1-5|TRBV18|many|-
TGTGCCAGCTCACCACAAGGCCCGATTAATCAGCCCCAGCATTTT
CASSPQGPINQPQHF
>TRBJ2-1|TRBV24-1|many|TRBD1
TGTGCCGCGCAGACCGGACAGGGCGGTGATGAGCAGTTCTTC
CAAQTGQGGDEQFF
>TRBJ2-3|TRBV20-1|few|TRBD2
TGCAGTGCTAGCCGGGGACTAGCGGGAGGGTCAGATACGCAGTATTTT
CSASRGLAGGSDTQYF
>TRBJ2-7|TRBV6-2/TRBV6-3|few|-
TGTGCCAGCAACAGGGTGGACTACGAGCAGTACTTC
CASNRVDYEQYF
>TRBJ1-6|TRBV28|many|-
TGTGCCAGCAGTCAGCCCAGGGGAAGGTCACCCCTCCACTTT
CASSQPRGRSPLHF
>TRBJ2-7|TRBV19|many|-
TGTGCCAGTAGTTCTCGGGGCCTTACCAACTACGAGCAGTACTTC
CASSSRGLTNYEQYF
>TRBJ2-6|TRBV28|few|TRBD1
TGTGCCAGCAGTATGACAGGGCATCGGGGGGCCAACGTCCTGACTTTC
CASSMTGHRGANVLTF
>TRBJ1-1|TRBV18|-|-
TGTGCCAGCTCACCCAGCTCGCTCTCAGGGGTTACTGAAGCTTTCTTT
CASSPSSLSGVTEAFF